This TCR beta chain was documented in a study of cytomegalovirus exposure and HLA in healthy donors. Concerning this clone: The antigen is undetermined.

Germline trimming cut 6 bases from V and 4 bases from J; bases unmatched to any gene: 11. This CDR3 is built from 15 residues. Germline-derived CDR1 and CDR2 are SNHLY and FYNNEI. General study results and limits: In a later analysis, 15,000 to 20,000 TCR beta sequences were associated with HLA alleles at 0.05 false discovery rate. Presence/absence comparisons presumed near-even sequencing depth among donors. Upon later analysis, HLA-associated TCR beta chains proved more clonally expanded than other, equally common chains.

Amplification used 60 Vbeta primers and 13 Jbeta primers. This table comes from immunoSEQ multiplex PCR, and its TCRdb copy is limited to in-frame clones, with some not included. The data show 150,000 to 200,000 clones, over 65% seen once. The sample taken for sequencing was PBMCs. This chain uses TRBV2 with TRBJ2-7; 8 nucleotides agree with TRBD1. The TCR originated in a man younger than 35 in good health and CMV-seronegative. CDR3 DNA: TGTGCCAGCAGGGGGCGAAAACAGGGGGGATACGAGCAGTACTTC. Protein product: CASRGRKQGGYEQYF.